This T cell receptor (beta chain) was documented in a study of cytomegalovirus exposure and HLA in healthy donors. Across the whole study: In terms of ancestry, the Caucasian-associated cluster contained about four fifths of the approximately 430 genotyped donors.

CDR3 length equals 12 residues. Germline V CDR1 and CDR2: SGHTA, FQGNSA. The V and J ends lost 3 bases and 9 bases respectively, with 6 bases between them. Vbeta (60) and Jbeta (13) primers were used in the PCR. Method: immunoSEQ multiplex PCR; TCRdb's copy keeps in-frame clones and lacks some. The data hold around 200,000 clones, with approximately 83% observed a single time. The TCR originated in a woman aged 45-65 years in good health and CMV-seropositive. The gene calls are TRBV7-2 and TRBJ1-6; D remains unclear. The sequenced sample consisted of PBMCs. CDR3 sequence reads: CASSFAGSPLHF. CDR3 bases: TGTGCCAGCAGCTTCGCGGGTTCACCCCTCCACTTT.